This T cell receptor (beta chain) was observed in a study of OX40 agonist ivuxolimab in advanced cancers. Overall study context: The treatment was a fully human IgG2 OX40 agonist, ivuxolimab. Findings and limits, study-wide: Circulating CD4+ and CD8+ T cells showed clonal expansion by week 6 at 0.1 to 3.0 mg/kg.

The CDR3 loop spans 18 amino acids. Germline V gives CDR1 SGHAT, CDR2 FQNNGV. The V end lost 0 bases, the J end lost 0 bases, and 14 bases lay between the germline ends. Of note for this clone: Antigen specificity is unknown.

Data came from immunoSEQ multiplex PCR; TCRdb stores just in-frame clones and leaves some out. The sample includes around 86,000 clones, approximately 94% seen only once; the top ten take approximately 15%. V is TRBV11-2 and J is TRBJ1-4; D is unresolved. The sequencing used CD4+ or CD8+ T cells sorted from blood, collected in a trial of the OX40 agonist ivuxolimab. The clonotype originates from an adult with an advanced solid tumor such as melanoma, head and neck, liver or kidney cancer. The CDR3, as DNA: TGTGCCAGCAGCTTAGATGTTACCGACTTTGCAACTAATGAAAAACTGTTTTTT. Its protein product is CASSLDVTDFATNEKLFF. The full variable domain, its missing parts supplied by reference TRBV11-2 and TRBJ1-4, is EAGVAQSPRYKIIEKRQSVAFWCNPISGHATLYWYQQILGQGPKLLIQFQNNGVVDDSQLPKDRFSAERLKGVDSTLKIQPAKLEDSAVYLCASSLDVTDFATNEKLFFGSGTQLSVL.